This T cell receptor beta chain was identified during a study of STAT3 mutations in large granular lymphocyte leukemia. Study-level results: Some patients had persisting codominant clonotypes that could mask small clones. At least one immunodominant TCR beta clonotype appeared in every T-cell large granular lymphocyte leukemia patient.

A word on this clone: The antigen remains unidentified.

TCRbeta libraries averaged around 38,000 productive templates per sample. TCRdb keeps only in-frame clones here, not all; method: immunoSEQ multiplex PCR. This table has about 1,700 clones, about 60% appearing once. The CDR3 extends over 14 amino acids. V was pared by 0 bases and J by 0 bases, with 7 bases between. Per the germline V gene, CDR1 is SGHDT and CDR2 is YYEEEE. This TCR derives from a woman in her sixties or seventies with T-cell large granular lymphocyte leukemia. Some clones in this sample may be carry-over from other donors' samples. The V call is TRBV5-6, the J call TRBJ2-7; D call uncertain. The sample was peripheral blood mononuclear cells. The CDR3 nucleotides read TGTGCCAGCAGCTTGGGGGCAGGCTCCTACGAGCAGTACTTC. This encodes CASSLGAGSYEQYF.